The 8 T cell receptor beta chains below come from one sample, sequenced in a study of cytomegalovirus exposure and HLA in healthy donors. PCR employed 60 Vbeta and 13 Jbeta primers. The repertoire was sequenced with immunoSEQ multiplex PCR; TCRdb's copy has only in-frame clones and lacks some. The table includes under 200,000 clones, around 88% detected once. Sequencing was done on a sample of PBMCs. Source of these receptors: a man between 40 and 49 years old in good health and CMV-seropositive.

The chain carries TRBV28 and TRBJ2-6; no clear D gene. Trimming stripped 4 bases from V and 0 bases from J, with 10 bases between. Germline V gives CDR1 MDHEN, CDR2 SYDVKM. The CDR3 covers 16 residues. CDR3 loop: CASSSWFYSGANVLTF. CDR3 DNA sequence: TGTGCCAGCAGTTCCTGGTTCTACTCTGGGGCCAACGTCCTGACTTTC.

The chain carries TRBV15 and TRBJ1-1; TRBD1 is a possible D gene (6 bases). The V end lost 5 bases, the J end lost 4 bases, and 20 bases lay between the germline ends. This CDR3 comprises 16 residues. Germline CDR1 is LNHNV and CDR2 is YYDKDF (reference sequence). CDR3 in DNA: TGTGCCACCAGCTTGGACAGAATGTCGCGGAGCACTGAAGCTTTCTTT. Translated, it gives CATSLDRMSRSTEAFF.

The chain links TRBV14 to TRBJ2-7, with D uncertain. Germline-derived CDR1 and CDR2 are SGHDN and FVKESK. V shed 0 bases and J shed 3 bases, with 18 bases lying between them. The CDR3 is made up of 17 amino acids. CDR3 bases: TGTGCCAGCAGCCAAGAGCCCCCGGAATCGGAGTTCTACGAGCAGTACTTC. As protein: CASSQEPPESEFYEQYF.

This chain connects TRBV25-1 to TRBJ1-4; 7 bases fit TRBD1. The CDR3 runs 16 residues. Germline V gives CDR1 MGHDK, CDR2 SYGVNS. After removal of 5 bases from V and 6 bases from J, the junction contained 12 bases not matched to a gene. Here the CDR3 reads CASSRPTGVGDEKLFF. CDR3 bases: TGTGCCAGCAGTCGCCCTACAGGGGTGGGGGATGAAAAACTGTTTTTT.

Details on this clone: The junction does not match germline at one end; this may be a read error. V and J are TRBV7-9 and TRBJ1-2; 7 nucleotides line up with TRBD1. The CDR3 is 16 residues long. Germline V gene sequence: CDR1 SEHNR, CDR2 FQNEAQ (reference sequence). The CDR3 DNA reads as TGTTCCAGCAGCCGCTATGGACAGGAAGCTAACTATGGCTACACCTTC. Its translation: CSSSRYGQEANYGYTF.

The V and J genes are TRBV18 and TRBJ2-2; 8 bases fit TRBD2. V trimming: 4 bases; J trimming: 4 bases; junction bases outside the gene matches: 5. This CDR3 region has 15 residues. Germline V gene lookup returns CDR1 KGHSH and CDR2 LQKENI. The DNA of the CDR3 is TGTGCCAGCTCACGTGAGCGGGGGAGCACCGGGGAGCTGTTTTTT. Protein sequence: CASSRERGSTGELFF.

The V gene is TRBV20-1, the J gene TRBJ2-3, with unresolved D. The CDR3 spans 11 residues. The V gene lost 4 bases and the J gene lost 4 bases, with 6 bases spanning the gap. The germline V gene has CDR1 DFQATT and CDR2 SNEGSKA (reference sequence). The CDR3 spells CSAKQSDTQYF. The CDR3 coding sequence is TGCAGTGCTAAACAATCAGATACGCAGTATTTT.

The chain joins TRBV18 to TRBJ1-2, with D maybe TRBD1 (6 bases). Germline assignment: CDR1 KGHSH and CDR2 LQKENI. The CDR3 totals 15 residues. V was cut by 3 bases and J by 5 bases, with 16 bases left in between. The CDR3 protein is CASSPKRTEDYGYTF. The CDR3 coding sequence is TGTGCCAGCTCACCGAAGAGGACAGAGGATTATGGCTACACCTTC.